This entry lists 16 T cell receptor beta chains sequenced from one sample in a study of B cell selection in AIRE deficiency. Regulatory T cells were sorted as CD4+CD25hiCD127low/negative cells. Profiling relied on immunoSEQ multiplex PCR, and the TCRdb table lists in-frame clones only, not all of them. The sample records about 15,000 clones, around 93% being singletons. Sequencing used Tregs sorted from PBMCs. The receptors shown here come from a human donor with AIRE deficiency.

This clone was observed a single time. The CDR3 nucleotides are TGTGCCAGCAGTTTCTCCGGGACTAGCCGGTACAATGAGCAGTTCTTC. Amino acids: CASSFSGTSRYNEQFF. The chain couples TRBV6-5 to TRBJ2-1, with 9 bases aligning to TRBD2. This CDR3 spans 16 amino acids. Germline trimming cut 4 bases from V and 4 bases from J; bases unmatched to any gene: 8. Germline V gene lookup returns CDR1 MNHEY and CDR2 SVGAGI.

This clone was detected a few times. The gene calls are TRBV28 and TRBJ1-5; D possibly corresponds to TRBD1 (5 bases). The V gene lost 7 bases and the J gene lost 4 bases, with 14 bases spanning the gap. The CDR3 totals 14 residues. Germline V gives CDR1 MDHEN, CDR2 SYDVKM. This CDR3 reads CASIEKPGNQPQHF. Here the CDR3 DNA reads TGTGCCAGCATCGAGAAACCAGGGAATCAGCCCCAGCATTTT.

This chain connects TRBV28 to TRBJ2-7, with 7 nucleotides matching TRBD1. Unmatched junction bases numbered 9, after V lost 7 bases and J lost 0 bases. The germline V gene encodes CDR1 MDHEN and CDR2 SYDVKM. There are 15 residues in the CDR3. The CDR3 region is CASTPYRGFSYEQYF. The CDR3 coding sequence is TGTGCCAGCACCCCATACAGGGGATTCTCCTACGAGCAGTACTTC.

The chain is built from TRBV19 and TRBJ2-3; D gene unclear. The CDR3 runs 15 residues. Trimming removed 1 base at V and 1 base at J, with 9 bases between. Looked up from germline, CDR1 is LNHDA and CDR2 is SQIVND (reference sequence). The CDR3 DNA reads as TGTGCCAGTAGTATAGGGTTGGTGGGCACAGATACGCAGTATTTT. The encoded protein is CASSIGLVGTDTQYF.

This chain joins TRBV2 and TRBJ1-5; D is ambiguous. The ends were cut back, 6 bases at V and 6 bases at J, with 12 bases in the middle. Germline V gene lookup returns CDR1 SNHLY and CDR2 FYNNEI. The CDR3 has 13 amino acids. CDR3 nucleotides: TGTGCCAGCAGGGCCGGTTCGAGTCAGCCCCAGCATTTT. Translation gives CASRAGSSQPQHF.

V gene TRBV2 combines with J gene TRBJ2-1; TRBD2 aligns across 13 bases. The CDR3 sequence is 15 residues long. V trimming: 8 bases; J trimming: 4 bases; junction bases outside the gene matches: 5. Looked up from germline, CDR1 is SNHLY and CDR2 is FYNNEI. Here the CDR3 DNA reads TGTGCCAGCGGGGGACTAGCGGGACCTTACAATGAGCAGTTCTTC. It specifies CASGGLAGPYNEQFF.

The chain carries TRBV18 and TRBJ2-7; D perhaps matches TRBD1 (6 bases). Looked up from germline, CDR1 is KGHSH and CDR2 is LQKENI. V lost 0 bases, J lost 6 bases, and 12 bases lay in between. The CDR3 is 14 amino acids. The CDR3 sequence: CASSPPTGRGEQYF. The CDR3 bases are TGTGCCAGCTCACCACCGACAGGTCGGGGCGAGCAGTACTTC.

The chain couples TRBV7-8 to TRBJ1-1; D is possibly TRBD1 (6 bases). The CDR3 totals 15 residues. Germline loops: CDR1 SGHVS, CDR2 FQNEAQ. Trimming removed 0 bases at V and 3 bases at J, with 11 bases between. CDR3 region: CASSLAWAGDTEAFF. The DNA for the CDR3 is TGTGCCAGCAGCTTAGCTTGGGCAGGGGACACTGAAGCTTTCTTT.

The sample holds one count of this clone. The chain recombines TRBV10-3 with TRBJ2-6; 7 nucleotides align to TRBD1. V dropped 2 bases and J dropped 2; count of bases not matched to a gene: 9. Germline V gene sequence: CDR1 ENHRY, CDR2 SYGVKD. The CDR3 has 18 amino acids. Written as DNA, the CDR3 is TGTGCCATCAGTGAGAAGGGGGCCTCTCTAGCTGGGGCCAACGTCCTGACTTTC. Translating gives CAISEKGASLAGANVLTF.

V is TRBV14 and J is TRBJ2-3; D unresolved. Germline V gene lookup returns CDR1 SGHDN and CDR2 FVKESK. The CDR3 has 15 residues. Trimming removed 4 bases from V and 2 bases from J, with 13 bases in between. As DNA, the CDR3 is TGTGCCAGCAGCCCCTTCCGGGCCCTCACAGATACGCAGTATTTT. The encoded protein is CASSPFRALTDTQYF.

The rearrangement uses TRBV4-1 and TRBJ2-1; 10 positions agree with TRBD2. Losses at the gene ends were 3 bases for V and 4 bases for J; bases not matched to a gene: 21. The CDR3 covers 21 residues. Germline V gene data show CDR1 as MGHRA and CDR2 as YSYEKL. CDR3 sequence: CASSQADPGTDSGRPYNEQFF. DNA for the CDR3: TGCGCCAGCAGCCAGGCCGACCCCGGGACAGATAGCGGGAGGCCTTACAATGAGCAGTTCTTC.

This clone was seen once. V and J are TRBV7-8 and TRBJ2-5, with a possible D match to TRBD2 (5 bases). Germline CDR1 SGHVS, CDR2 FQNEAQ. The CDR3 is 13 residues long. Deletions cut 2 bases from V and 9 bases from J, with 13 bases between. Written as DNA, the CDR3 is TGTGCCAGCAGCTTATTTAAGGAGGCGGCCCAGTACTTC. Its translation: CASSLFKEAAQYF.

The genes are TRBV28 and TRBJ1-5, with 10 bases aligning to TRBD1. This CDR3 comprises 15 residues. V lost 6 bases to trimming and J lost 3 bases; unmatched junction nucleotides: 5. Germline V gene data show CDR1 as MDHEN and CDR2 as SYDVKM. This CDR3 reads CASSRQGADNQPQHF. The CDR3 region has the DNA TGTGCCAGCAGCAGACAGGGGGCGGACAATCAGCCCCAGCATTTT.

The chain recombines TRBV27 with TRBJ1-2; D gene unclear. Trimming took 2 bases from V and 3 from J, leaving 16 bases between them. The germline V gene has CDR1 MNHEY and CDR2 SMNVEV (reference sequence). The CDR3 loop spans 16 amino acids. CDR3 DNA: TGTGCCAGCAGTTTAGGGGTGGCGGGTCTCCACTATGGCTACACCTTC. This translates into CASSLGVAGLHYGYTF.

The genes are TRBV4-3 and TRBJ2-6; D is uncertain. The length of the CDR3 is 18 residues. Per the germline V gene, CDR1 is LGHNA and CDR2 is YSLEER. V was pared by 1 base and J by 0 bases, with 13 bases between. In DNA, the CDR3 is TGCGCCAGCAGCCAAGTTAGTGGCCCCTTCTCTGGGGCCAACGTCCTGACTTTC. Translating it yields CASSQVSGPFSGANVLTF.

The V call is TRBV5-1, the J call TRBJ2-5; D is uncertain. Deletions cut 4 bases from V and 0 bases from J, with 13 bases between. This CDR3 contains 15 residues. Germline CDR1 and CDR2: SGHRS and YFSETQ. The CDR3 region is CASSPQLGYQETQYF. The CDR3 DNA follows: TGCGCCAGCAGCCCCCAACTGGGGTACCAAGAGACCCAGTACTTC.